The 19 T cell receptor beta chains below come from one sample, sequenced in a study of cytomegalovirus exposure and HLA in healthy donors. Generated by immunoSEQ multiplex PCR, the TCRdb table keeps only in-frame clones and is missing some. The sample records over 200,000 clones, approximately 87% being singletons. The sequenced sample consisted of PBMCs. The source of these receptors is a woman under 30 in good health and CMV-seronegative.

This rearrangement joins TRBV9 to TRBJ2-1; TRBD2 agrees at 11 bases. V shed 3 bases and J 7 bases; nucleotides not matched to a gene: 9. CDR1 is SGDLS, CDR2 YYNGEE, per germline. This CDR3 contains 16 residues. The CDR3, as DNA: TGTGCCAGCAGCGCCCCGCTAGCGGGAGGAGGAAATGAGCAGTTCTTC. Encoded protein: CASSAPLAGGGNEQFF.

V usage is TRBV29-1 and J usage is TRBJ1-2; 9 bases agree with TRBD1. The CDR3 loop spans 12 amino acids. Germline CDR1 reads SQVTM; CDR2 reads ANQGSEA. V gave up 7 bases and J gave up 6 bases; unmatched junction bases: 6. The CDR3 sequence is CSGGDRDNGYTF. The CDR3 DNA follows: TGCAGCGGGGGGGACAGGGACAATGGCTACACCTTC.

The chain uses TRBV5-4 and TRBJ2-1, with TRBD2 identical over 7 bases. The CDR3 spans 15 residues. J lost 3 bases, V lost 4 bases, and 7 bases had no gene match. CDR1 SGHNT and CDR2 YYREEE come from the germline V gene (reference sequence). CDR3 DNA: TGTGCCAGCAGCCATCCTAGCGGAGTCTACAATGAGCAGTTCTTC. It specifies CASSHPSGVYNEQFF. Together with reference TRBV5-4 and TRBJ2-1, the CDR3 gives the full variable domain: ETGVTQSPTHLIKTRGQQVTLRCSSQSGHNTVSWYQQALGQGPQFIFQYYREEENGRGNFPPRFSGLQFPNYSSELNVNALELDDSALYLCASSHPSGVYNEQFFGPGTRLTVL.

The chain uses TRBV27 and TRBJ1-4; no clear D gene. Trimming stripped 3 bases from V and 4 bases from J, with 9 bases between. The germline gives CDR1 MNHEY, CDR2 SMNVEV (reference sequence). The CDR3 is made up of 14 amino acids. The CDR3 sequence is CASSLSQSNEKLFF. In DNA form, the CDR3 reads TGTGCCAGCAGTTTGAGTCAGAGTAATGAAAAACTGTTTTTT.

This clone was counted many times. This rearrangement joins TRBV7-9 to TRBJ1-2, with TRBD1 matching over 8 bases. J gave up 3 bases and V 5 bases, and 8 bases lay outside the gene matches. Germline V lookup: CDR1 SEHNR, CDR2 FQNEAQ (reference sequence). The CDR3 is made up of 15 amino acids. CDR3 DNA: TGTGCCAGCAGCCCGAGGACAGGGCACCACTATGGCTACACCTTC. Translated, it gives CASSPRTGHHYGYTF.

The chain is built from TRBV2 and TRBJ1-2; 10 nucleotides align to TRBD1. The V gene's germline CDR1 is SNHLY and CDR2 FYNNEI. The CDR3 loop spans 13 amino acids. Trimming at V came to 6 bases and at J to 5 bases, leaving 3 bases not matched to a gene. CDR3 nucleotides: TGTGCCAGCAGCGGACAGGGGGATTATGGCTACACCTTC. The encoded protein is CASSGQGDYGYTF.

J is TRBJ2-6 and V is TRBV25-1, with a possible D match to TRBD1 (5 bases). The CDR3 covers 16 residues. CDR1 is MGHDK and CDR2 is SYGVNS in the germline V gene. Trimming left V 8 bases short and J 0 bases short, with 14 bases between. The CDR3 is CASEDSFLSGANVLTF. The CDR3 nucleotides are TGTGCCAGCGAAGACAGTTTTCTCTCTGGGGCCAACGTCCTGACTTTC.

The CDR3 DNA is TGCGCCAGCAGCTTGGACTCCTTAACATATCCTTCCTACGAGCAGTACTTC. It codes for CASSLDSLTYPSYEQYF. This sequence joins TRBV5-1 and TRBJ2-7; no clear D. The CDR3 spans 17 residues. The germline V gene has CDR1 SGHRS and CDR2 YFSETQ. Trimming shortened V by 0 bases and J by 1 base, and 17 bases separated the two germline ends.

This chain connects TRBV11-3 to TRBJ1-1; 11 bases map to TRBD1. The CDR3 runs 17 residues. CDR1 and CDR2 (germline): SGHNT, YENEEA. The trim removed 1 base at V and 0 bases at J, leaving 4 bases unmatched. The CDR3 here is CASSLGGTGGVNTEAFF. CDR3 nucleotide sequence: TGTGCCAGCAGCTTAGGTGGGACAGGGGGAGTGAACACTGAAGCTTTCTTT.

The rearrangement links TRBV28 to TRBJ2-2; the D call may be TRBD1 or TRBD2 (6 bases each). Trimming cost V 8 bases and J 7 bases, with 17 bases left between them. The CDR3 sequence is 14 residues long. Germline V CDR1 and CDR2: MDHEN, SYDVKM. The CDR3 region is CASGGGTGNGELFF. CDR3 sequence (DNA): TGTGCCAGCGGGGGCGGGACGGGTAACGGGGAGCTGTTTTTT.

This clone occurred once. The rearrangement uses TRBV29-1 and TRBJ2-1, with 9 positions matching TRBD2. This CDR3 has 15 amino acids. J lost 3 bases, V lost 3 bases, and 6 bases had no gene match. Germline V gives CDR1 SQVTM, CDR2 ANQGSEA. The CDR3 DNA reads as TGCAGCGTTGACCGGGCTAGCGGGAACTACAATGAGCAGTTCTTC. Encoded protein: CSVDRASGNYNEQFF.

The V and J genes are TRBV6-6 and TRBJ1-5; TRBD1 might be the D (5 bases). The CDR3 has 15 amino acids. V was cut by 6 bases and J by 0 bases, with 12 bases left in between. CDR1 is MNHNY, CDR2 SVGAGI, per germline (reference sequence). For the CDR3, the DNA is TGTGCCAGCAGCAGGGACCGACTTAGCAATCAGCCCCAGCATTTT. Protein: CASSRDRLSNQPQHF.

This rearrangement joins TRBV5-1 to TRBJ2-2; possibly TRBD2 for D (5 bases). Germline V gene lookup returns CDR1 SGHRS and CDR2 YFSETQ. V was clipped by 1 base and J by 0 bases, with 10 bases between them. The CDR3 length is 16 residues. CDR3 amino acids: CASSLRSGANTGELFF. CDR3 DNA: TGCGCCAGCAGCTTGCGAAGCGGAGCGAACACCGGGGAGCTGTTTTTT. The full variable domain, in which reference TRBV5-1 and TRBJ2-2 provide the parts outside the CDR3, is KAGVTQTPRYLIKTRGQQVTLSCSPISGHRSVSWYQQTPGQGLQFLFEYFSETQRNKGNFPGRFSGRQFSNSRSEMNVSTLELGDSALYLCASSLRSGANTGELFFGEGSRLTVL.

The V gene is TRBV5-1, the J gene TRBJ2-7; D uncertain. The CDR3 length is 14 residues. V lost 0 bases to trimming and J lost 2 bases, with 9 bases between them. From germline, CDR1 is SGHRS and CDR2 YFSETQ. The CDR3 loop is CASSLVSFTYEQYF. DNA for the CDR3: TGCGCCAGCAGCTTGGTTAGCTTCACCTACGAGCAGTACTTC.

This clone showed up just a few times. V usage is TRBV19 and J usage is TRBJ1-4; D unclear. Germline CDR1 LNHDA, CDR2 SQIVND (reference sequence). V was trimmed by 1 base and J by 2 bases, leaving 8 bases between them. The CDR3 is 15 amino acids. CDR3 nucleotide sequence: TGTGCCAGTAGTATAGCCCCGGGGACTAATGAAAAACTGTTTTTT. Its protein is CASSIAPGTNEKLFF.

V and J are TRBV28 and TRBJ1-1; perhaps TRBD1 as D (6 bases). This CDR3 is built from 14 residues. The germline V and J ends were trimmed by 3 bases and 6 bases, with 14 bases remaining between them. Looked up from germline, CDR1 is MDHEN and CDR2 is SYDVKM. The CDR3 DNA sequence: TGTGCCAGCAGTTTCAGGAACAGGGTTGCTGAAGCTTTCTTT. Its translation: CASSFRNRVAEAFF.

The chain joins TRBV2 to TRBJ1-3, with D perhaps matching TRBD1 (5 bases). The length of the CDR3 is 14 residues. The ends were cut back, 4 bases at V and 2 bases at J, with 9 bases in the middle. The germline V gene has CDR1 SNHLY and CDR2 FYNNEI. As DNA, the CDR3 is TGTGCCAGCAGTGTGTGGGGGGCTGGAAACACCATATATTTT. This codes for CASSVWGAGNTIYF.

The rearrangement links TRBV6-6 to TRBJ2-7, with 10 bases fitting TRBD1. Trimming took 7 bases from V and 7 from J; bases not matched to a gene: 16. CDR3 length: 16 amino acids. CDR1 is MNHNY and CDR2 is SVGAGI in the germline V gene (reference sequence). This CDR3 reads CASMGPGQGPMGEQYF. CDR3 in DNA: TGTGCCAGCATGGGTCCGGGACAGGGGCCGATGGGTGAGCAGTACTTC.

The gene calls are TRBV30 and TRBJ1-1; D perhaps matches TRBD1 (6 bases). Trimming took 5 bases from V and 7 from J, leaving 20 bases between them. Germline CDR1 is GTSNPN and CDR2 is SVGIG (reference sequence). The CDR3 length is 14 residues. The CDR3 sequence: CAWDGGQPTDEAFF. The DNA of the CDR3 is TGTGCCTGGGACGGGGGCCAACCGACGGATGAAGCTTTCTTT.